What follows are 10 T cell receptor beta chains derived from one specimen sequenced in a study of shared clonotypes between healthy human individuals (dated by TCRdb to the early 2020s). Libraries came from the immunoSEQ multiplex PCR assay. TCRdb obtained this table from immuneACCESS and retained in-frame rearrangements with V and J assigned. These tables miss some clones; where compared with another copy, unresolved V genes account for less than half of the shortfall, and the remainder is unexplained. Here the sample has roughly 570,000 clones; 98% occur a single time. The ten most abundant clones make up roughly 0.29% of the sample. CD8 naive samples consisted of CD45RO-negative cells that were positively selected for CCR7, yielding a CD45RA+CCR7+ population without TemRA cells. The sequenced sample consisted of naive CD8+ T cells sorted from blood. The sample's cell subset or site, from its label and the paper: CD45RA+CCR7+. The receptors stem from a man aged 25-40 years in good health.

The chain has TRBV6-1 and TRBJ1-2; 7 nucleotides align to TRBD1. Germline CDR1 is MNHNS and CDR2 is SASEGT. The CDR3 is 14 residues long. Unmatched junction bases numbered 11, after V lost 5 bases and J lost 8 bases. CDR3 in DNA: TGTGCCAGCAGTCCACTACAGGGGAGTCAAGGCTACACCTTC. Protein product: CASSPLQGSQGYTF.

This clone occurred once. This chain uses TRBV13 with TRBJ2-1, with 8 bases fitting TRBD2. V was clipped by 5 bases and J by 8 bases; unmatched bases: 14. The CDR3 extends over 16 amino acids. Germline loops: CDR1 PRHDT, CDR2 FYEKMQ (reference sequence). CDR3 amino acids: CASSRESSGGRDEQFF. CDR3 bases: TGTGCCAGCAGCCGTGAGTCCAGCGGGGGCCGTGATGAGCAGTTCTTC.

The genes are TRBV7-9 and TRBJ2-1; TRBD2 aligns across 10 bases. The CDR3 length is 18 residues. Germline CDR1 and CDR2: SEHNR and FQNEAQ (reference sequence). Trimming removed 5 bases from V and 1 base from J; junction bases left unmatched: 11. CDR3 sequence reads: CASSTGLATIGSYNEQFF. The CDR3 DNA follows: TGTGCCAGCAGCACGGGACTAGCGACGATTGGGTCCTACAATGAGCAGTTCTTC.

This clone was seen a handful of times. The rearrangement uses TRBV7-9 and TRBJ2-7, with no clear D. The CDR3 is made up of 11 amino acids. V was pared by 5 bases and J by 4 bases, with 6 bases between. Germline values: CDR1 SEHNR, CDR2 FQNEAQ (reference sequence). In DNA form, the CDR3 reads TGTGCCAGCAGCCAGCAATACGAGCAGTACTTC. It codes for CASSQQYEQYF.

This clone appeared a single time. V and J are TRBV4-2 and TRBJ1-2; no firm D call. CDR1 and CDR2 (germline): LGHNA, YNFKEQ. This CDR3 is 15 amino acids long. Trimming shortened V by 0 bases and J by 8 bases, and 16 bases separated the two germline ends. DNA for the CDR3: TGTGCCAGCAGCCAAGATAGCCAGGACCCAAGGGGCTACACCTTC. This gives the protein CASSQDSQDPRGYTF.

The chain carries TRBV7-2 and TRBJ2-5; the match to TRBD2 covers 12 bases. The germline V gene has CDR1 SGHTA and CDR2 FQGNSA. V gave up 5 bases and J gave up 5 bases; unmatched junction bases: 9. This CDR3 is 16 amino acids long. Here the CDR3 DNA reads TGTGCCAGCAGCCCTCTAGCGGGAGGGCCCCACGAGACCCAGTACTTC. Residues: CASSPLAGGPHETQYF.

This rearrangement joins TRBV19 to TRBJ1-4; D is unresolved. Germline V lookup: CDR1 LNHDA, CDR2 SQIVND (reference sequence). The CDR3 consists of 18 residues. With 5 bases removed from V and 3 bases from J, the gap between germline ends came to 22 bases. The DNA for the CDR3 is TGTGCCAGTAGTGTCCTCCCAATCGCGATTAGGGCTAATGAAAAACTGTTTTTT. It codes for CASSVLPIAIRANEKLFF.

The rearrangement uses TRBV6-6 and TRBJ1-1; possible D gene TRBD1, 5 bases. Germline CDR1 is MNHNY and CDR2 is SVGAGI (reference sequence). V was cut by 6 bases and J by 1 base, with 12 bases left in between. The CDR3 is made up of 14 amino acids. CDR3 sequence: CASSRYTGNTEAFF. The CDR3 coding sequence is TGTGCCAGCAGCCGCTATACAGGGAACACTGAAGCTTTCTTT.

The rearrangement links TRBV28 to TRBJ1-5; D may be TRBD1 (5 bases). The CDR3 has 14 amino acids. The V end was cut by 1 base, the J end by 5 bases, with 9 bases between. Germline CDR1 reads MDHEN; CDR2 reads SYDVKM. CDR3 DNA: TGTGCCAGCAGTTTATCAGGGACCCATCAGCCCCAGCATTTT. This codes for CASSLSGTHQPQHF.

The chain employs TRBV7-8 and TRBJ2-1, with D unclear. This CDR3 contains 11 residues. The germline gives CDR1 SGHVS, CDR2 FQNEAQ. V was trimmed by 1 base and J by 13 bases, leaving 8 bases between them. CDR3 bases: TGTGCCAGCAGCTTAGGTCCTGGACAGTTCTTC. Its protein is CASSLGPGQFF.